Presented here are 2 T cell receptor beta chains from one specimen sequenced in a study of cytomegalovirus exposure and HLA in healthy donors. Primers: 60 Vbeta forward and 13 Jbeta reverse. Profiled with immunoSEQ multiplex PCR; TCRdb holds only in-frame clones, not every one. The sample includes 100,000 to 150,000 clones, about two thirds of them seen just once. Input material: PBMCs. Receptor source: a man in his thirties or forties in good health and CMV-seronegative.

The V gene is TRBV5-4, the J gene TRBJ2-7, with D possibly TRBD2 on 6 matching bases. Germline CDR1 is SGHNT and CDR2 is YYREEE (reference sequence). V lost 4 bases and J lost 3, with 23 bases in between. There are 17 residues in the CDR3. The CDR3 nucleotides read TGTGCCAGCAGCCCGGCCTTGGGGCGGGACGGACTCTACGAGCAGTACTTC. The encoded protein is CASSPALGRDGLYEQYF. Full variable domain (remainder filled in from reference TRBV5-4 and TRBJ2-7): ETGVTQSPTHLIKTRGQQVTLRCSSQSGHNTVSWYQQALGQGPQFIFQYYREEENGRGNFPPRFSGLQFPNYSSELNVNALELDDSALYLCASSPALGRDGLYEQYFGPGTRLTVT.

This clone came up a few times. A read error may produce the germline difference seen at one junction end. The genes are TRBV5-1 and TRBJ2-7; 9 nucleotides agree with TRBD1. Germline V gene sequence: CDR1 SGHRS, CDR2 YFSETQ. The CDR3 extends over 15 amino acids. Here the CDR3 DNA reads TGCGCCAGCAGCGCTGGACAGGGGAACTCCCACGAGCAGTACTTC. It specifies CASSAGQGNSHEQYF.